These 27 T cell receptor beta chains came from one sample sequenced in a study of spatial heterogeneity in lung cancer. Time point meaning: sample taken at primary tumor resection. Whole RNA was taken from tumor, nontumor lung or frozen PBMC; it was then sequenced unsorted. From the 5' RACE reads, TCRdb called clonotypes with MiXCR, one entry per CDR3 protein. The sample has roughly 80,000 distinct CDR3 sequences; approximately 12% are singletons. Sequenced material: PBMCs, taken at surgery. Receptors originate from a male donor with early-stage non-small cell lung cancer.

The J gene is TRBJ1-3, the V gene TRBV3-1; D gene uncertain. This CDR3 is 12 amino acids long. CDR1 is LGHDT, CDR2 YNNKEL, per germline (reference sequence). V was trimmed by 1 base and J by 5 bases, leaving 3 bases between them. The CDR3 reads CASSQGRNTIYF. DNA of the CDR3: TGTGCCAGCAGCCAAGGACGAAACACCATATATTTT.

This clonotype was picked up many times. The rearrangement joins TRBV6-6 to TRBJ1-1; D remains ambiguous. This CDR3 comprises 16 residues. V lost 5 bases and J 0 bases, leaving 16 bases between the germline ends. Looked up from germline, CDR1 is MNHNY and CDR2 is SVGAGI (reference sequence). CDR3 region: CASSPQGSKMNTEAFF. CDR3 coding DNA: TGTGCCAGCAGTCCCCAAGGCAGTAAAATGAACACTGAAGCTTTCTTT.

In its sample, this clonotype was seen a few times. This chain links TRBV29-1 with TRBJ2-3; D unresolved. This CDR3 contains 13 residues. The V end lost 3 bases, the J end lost 2 bases, and 9 bases lay between the germline ends. Germline values: CDR1 SQVTM, CDR2 ANQGSEA. CDR3 amino acids: CSVEGRDTDTQYF. CDR3 DNA: TGCAGCGTTGAGGGCCGAGACACAGATACGCAGTATTTT.

V and J are TRBV6-1 and TRBJ1-5, with D tentatively TRBD1 (6 bases). Germline V gene sequence: CDR1 MNHNS, CDR2 SASEGT. Trimming pared 8 bases from V and 4 bases from J, leaving 18 bases between. The CDR3 totals 15 residues. The CDR3 DNA sequence: TGTGCCAGCGGCTTTTACAGGGAGCGTAATCAGCCCCAGCATTTT. Its protein product is CASGFYRERNQPQHF.

This clonotype has just a few counts. The chain carries TRBV11-2 and TRBJ2-7, with D perhaps matching TRBD1 or TRBD2 (5 bases each). The CDR3 length is 13 residues. Trimming left V 5 bases short and J 4 bases short, with 12 bases between. Per the germline V gene, CDR1 is SGHAT and CDR2 is FQNNGV. The CDR3 nucleotides are TGTGCCAGCAGCATTATCGAGGGGTACGAGCAGTACTTC. Translation gives CASSIIEGYEQYF.

This clonotype came up a few times. The V call is TRBV7-2, the J call TRBJ2-1; the D gene is possibly TRBD1 (5 bases). The CDR3 is 12 amino acids. Deletions cut 0 bases from V and 8 bases from J, with 5 bases between. CDR1 and CDR2 from the germline V gene are SGHTA and FQGNSA. The DNA of the CDR3 is TGTGCCAGCAGCTTAGCCAGGGATGAGCAGTTCTTC. Encoded protein: CASSLARDEQFF.

About this clonotype: A single base separates this from a much larger clone, so it may be a read error. This likely comes from a read error, as the CDR3 has no conserved phenylalanine or tryptophan at its end. The chain employs TRBV2 and TRBJ2-7, with 7 bases lining up with TRBD2. J gave up 3 bases and V 4 bases, and 6 bases lay outside the gene matches. The CDR3 has 14 residues. CDR1 and CDR2 (germline): SNHLY, FYNNEI. Here the CDR3 reads CASSVSGAGYEQYL. The CDR3 bases are TGTGCCAGCAGTGTGAGCGGGGCGGGCTACGAGCAGTACCTC.

Many counts were recorded for this clonotype. The rearrangement joins TRBV7-2 to TRBJ1-5; D not certain. The V gene's germline CDR1 is SGHTA and CDR2 FQGNSA. V gave up 3 bases and J gave up 4 bases, with 7 bases separating them. This CDR3 spans 13 amino acids. The CDR3 loop reads CASSLLANQPQHF. The CDR3 nucleotides are TGTGCCAGCAGCTTGTTAGCAAATCAGCCCCAGCATTTT.

As concerns this clonotype: No DNA is shown, since the ends of the CDR3 on it are uncertain; the CDR3 is the one TCRdb lists. This chain joins TRBV20-1 and TRBJ2-7; the DNA was not used to check the table's D call, TRBD2. Ends included, the CDR3 has 14 residues. The germline CDR1 and CDR2 sequences are DFQATT and SNEGSKA (reference sequence). CDR3 protein: CSATVASGSLTEYF.

This chain links TRBV12-3 or TRBV12-4 with TRBJ2-3; the D gene could be TRBD1 or TRBD2 (6 bases each). V was trimmed by 2 bases and J by 7 bases, leaving 13 bases between them. The CDR3 runs 14 residues. This CDR3 reads CASSLSEGGYTQYF. CDR3 bases: TGTGCCAGCAGTTTATCGGAGGGGGGTTATACGCAGTATTTT.

The V call is TRBV5-4, the J call TRBJ2-1, with 8 bases matching TRBD2. The V and J ends lost 6 bases and 3 bases, in that order; junction bases with no gene match: 8. This CDR3 contains 15 residues. The germline V gene has CDR1 SGHNT and CDR2 YYREEE (reference sequence). This CDR3 is CASTQGLADYNEQFF. The CDR3 DNA reads TGTGCCAGCACCCAAGGACTAGCAGACTACAATGAGCAGTTCTTC.

The sample holds many counts of this clonotype. The V call is TRBV3-1, the J call TRBJ2-1, with 8 bases matching TRBD1. Germline trimming cut 2 bases from V and 4 bases from J; bases unmatched to any gene: 4. The germline V gene encodes CDR1 LGHDT and CDR2 YNNKEL (reference sequence). The CDR3 totals 15 residues. CDR3 amino acids: CASSQTTGEYNEQFF. CDR3 nucleotide sequence: TGTGCCAGCAGCCAAACGACAGGGGAGTACAATGAGCAGTTCTTC.

The chain couples TRBV4-1 to TRBJ2-7; 10 positions match TRBD2. Per the germline V gene, CDR1 is MGHRA and CDR2 is YSYEKL. With 1 base clipped from V and 3 bases from J, the junction kept 9 bases outside the gene matches. This CDR3 region has 17 residues. The CDR3 nucleotides are TGCGCCAGCAGCCAAGTCTCTAGCGGGGGCCCGGGCTACGAGCAGTACTTC. This codes for CASSQVSSGGPGYEQYF.

This clonotype was counted once. The chain employs TRBV2 and TRBJ2-7; 8 nucleotides align to TRBD1. The CDR3 totals 12 residues. Germline V lookup: CDR1 SNHLY, CDR2 FYNNEI. The J segment lost 9 bases and the V segment lost 7 bases, leaving 8 bases of the junction unmatched. CDR3 in DNA: TGTGCCAGCACCAATCCAGGGACAGGGCAGTACTTC. Encoded protein: CASTNPGTGQYF.

The sample holds a few counts of this clonotype. This chain uses TRBV7-9 with TRBJ2-2, with TRBD1 matching 7 bases. Trimming removed 4 bases from V and 0 bases from J; junction bases left unmatched: 8. The CDR3 totals 17 residues. The germline V gene has CDR1 SEHNR and CDR2 FQNEAQ (reference sequence). The CDR3 DNA sequence: TGTGCCAGCAGCTCCATTCTACAGGGGCCGAACACCGGGGAGCTGTTTTTT. Its protein is CASSSILQGPNTGELFF.

The chain employs TRBV5-1 and TRBJ2-3, with a possible D match to TRBD2 (6 bases). Looked up from germline, CDR1 is SGHRS and CDR2 is YFSETQ. V lost 3 bases and J lost 4, with 12 bases in between. There are 14 residues in the CDR3. The CDR3: CASSSEEGPDTQYF. DNA for the CDR3: TGCGCCAGCAGCTCCGAGGAGGGTCCAGATACGCAGTATTTT.

The chain couples TRBV7-3 to TRBJ1-1, with TRBD1 as a possible D gene (6 bases). Looked up from germline, CDR1 is SGHTA and CDR2 is FQGTGA. V was shortened by 2 bases and J by 3 bases, with 7 bases between the two germline ends. The CDR3 sequence is 13 residues long. CDR3 residues: CASSLQGYTEAFF. CDR3 nucleotide sequence: TGTGCCAGCAGCTTACAGGGGTACACTGAAGCTTTCTTT.

J is TRBJ2-5 and V is TRBV10-3; D gene uncertain. CDR1 and CDR2 (germline): ENHRY, SYGVKD. The CDR3 is made up of 13 amino acids. The V end lost 5 bases, the J end lost 5 bases, and 12 bases lay between the germline ends. This CDR3 reads CAISPAYGETQYF. The CDR3 coding sequence is TGTGCCATCAGTCCTGCGTACGGGGAGACCCAGTACTTC.

This clonotype was found many times. The chain carries TRBV12-3 or TRBV12-4 and TRBJ1-6; weak D call: TRBD1 (6 bases). Deletions cut 5 bases from V and 11 bases from J, with 10 bases between. The CDR3 is 12 amino acids. CDR3 region: CASSTGNPPLHF. DNA of the CDR3: TGTGCCAGCAGTACAGGGAACCCACCCCTCCACTTT.

CDR3 sequence (DNA): TGTGCCAGCAGCCTCCTAAGGAACACCGGGGAGCTGTTTTTT. Translating gives CASSLLRNTGELFF. This chain links TRBV3-1 with TRBJ2-2; unclear D gene. This CDR3 region has 14 residues. The germline V gene encodes CDR1 LGHDT and CDR2 YNNKEL (reference sequence). Trimming removed 4 bases from V and 1 base from J, with 7 bases in between. The whole variable domain, filled in from reference TRBV3-1 and TRBJ2-2, reads DTAVSQTPKYLVTQMGNDKSIKCEQNLGHDTMYWYKQDSKKFLKIMFSYNNKELIINETVPNRFSPKSPDKAHLNLHINSLELGDSAVYFCASSLLRNTGELFFGEGSRLTVL.

The chain uses TRBV11-2 and TRBJ2-5, with D possibly TRBD2 on 7 matching bases. This CDR3 is built from 15 residues. Germline V gives CDR1 SGHAT, CDR2 FQNNGV. V gave up 4 bases and J gave up 4 bases, with 16 bases separating them. CDR3: CASSSEGGERETQYF. CDR3 nucleotide sequence: TGTGCCAGCAGCTCGGAGGGGGGGGAGCGAGAGACCCAGTACTTC. Drawing the rest from reference TRBV11-2 and TRBJ2-5, the complete variable domain is EAGVAQSPRYKIIEKRQSVAFWCNPISGHATLYWYQQILGQGPKLLIQFQNNGVVDDSQLPKDRFSAERLKGVDSTLKIQPAKLEDSAVYLCASSSEGGERETQYFGPGTRLLVL.

This chain uses TRBV7-9 with TRBJ2-2; D gene unclear. V shed 5 bases and J shed 1 base, with 14 bases lying between them. The V gene's germline CDR1 is SEHNR and CDR2 FQNEAQ (reference sequence). CDR3 length equals 16 residues. The CDR3 nucleotides are TGTGCCAGCAGCCCCCCGGACGTCGGGAACACCGGGGAGCTGTTTTTT. It yields the protein CASSPPDVGNTGELFF.

The chain links TRBV6-2 or TRBV6-3 to TRBJ1-1; D unclear. Trimming took off 0 bases at V and 5 bases at J, with 13 bases between the two ends. Germline loops: CDR1 MNHEY, CDR2 SVGEGT. The CDR3 sequence is 15 residues long. CDR3 sequence reads: CASSYSSLGVTEAFF. In DNA form, the CDR3 reads TGTGCCAGCAGTTACTCGAGCCTAGGTGTAACTGAAGCTTTCTTT.

This clonotype appeared a few times. The chain combines TRBV20-1 with TRBJ2-3; D may be TRBD2 (6 bases). Trimming removed 2 bases at V and 0 bases at J, with 15 bases between. This CDR3 contains 16 residues. The germline V gene encodes CDR1 DFQATT and CDR2 SNEGSKA (reference sequence). The CDR3 nucleotides are TGCAGTGCTAGACCTCTAGGGGACTTGAGCACAGATACGCAGTATTTT. Protein: CSARPLGDLSTDTQYF.

The chain joins TRBV20-1 to TRBJ2-7, with D possibly TRBD2 on 7 matching bases. Germline V gives CDR1 DFQATT, CDR2 SNEGSKA (reference sequence). The CDR3 runs to 12 residues. V dropped 1 base and J dropped 6 bases, with 10 bases sitting between them. CDR3 sequence (DNA): TGCAGTGCTAGAGTGGGGGGGCCCGAGCAGTACTTC. Translated: CSARVGGPEQYF.

The chain carries TRBV6-5 and TRBJ2-2, with 10 nucleotides matching TRBD1. The CDR3 totals 17 residues. The germline V gene has CDR1 MNHEY and CDR2 SVGAGI. V was clipped by 4 bases and J by 0 bases; unmatched bases: 5. CDR3 sequence reads: CASSWDRGYSNTGELFF. The CDR3 DNA sequence: TGTGCCAGCAGTTGGGACAGGGGTTATTCGAACACCGGGGAGCTGTTTTTT.

This clonotype was seen more than once but under ten times. J is TRBJ2-2 and V is TRBV19; D not certain. The CDR3 loop spans 15 amino acids. Germline lookup yields CDR1 LNHDA and CDR2 SQIVND (reference sequence). Trimming left V 0 bases short and J 5 bases short, with 10 bases between. CDR3 in amino acids: CASSIDNPRTGELFF. CDR3 in DNA: TGTGCCAGTAGTATAGATAATCCGAGGACCGGGGAGCTGTTTTTT.